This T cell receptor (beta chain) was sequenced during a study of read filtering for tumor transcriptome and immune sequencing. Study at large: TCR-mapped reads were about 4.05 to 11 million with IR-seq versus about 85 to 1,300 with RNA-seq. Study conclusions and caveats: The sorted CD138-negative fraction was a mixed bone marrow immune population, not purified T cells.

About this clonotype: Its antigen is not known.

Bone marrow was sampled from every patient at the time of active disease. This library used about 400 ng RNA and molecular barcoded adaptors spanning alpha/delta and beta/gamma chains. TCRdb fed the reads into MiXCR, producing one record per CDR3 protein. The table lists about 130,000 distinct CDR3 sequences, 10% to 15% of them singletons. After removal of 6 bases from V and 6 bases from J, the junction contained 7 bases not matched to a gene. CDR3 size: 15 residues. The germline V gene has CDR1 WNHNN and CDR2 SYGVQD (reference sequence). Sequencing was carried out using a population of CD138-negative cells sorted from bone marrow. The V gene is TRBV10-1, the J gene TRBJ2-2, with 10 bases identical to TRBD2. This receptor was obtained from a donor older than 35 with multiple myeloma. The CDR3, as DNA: TGCGCCAGCAGCCCTGGGACTAGCGTCGCCGGGGAGCTGTTTTTT. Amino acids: CASSPGTSVAGELFF.